Following are 4 T cell receptor beta chains from one sample sequenced in a study of blood T cell repertoires in COVID-19. Assay used: immunoSEQ multiplex PCR; TCRdb lists only in-frame clones, some missing. The sample lists 150,000 to 200,000 clones, approximately 80% occurring once. Sequenced input: peripheral blood. The receptors originated from a woman aged 80 or over with acute or convalescent COVID-19.

J is TRBJ1-1 and V is TRBV10-3; no clear D. V was trimmed by 6 bases and J by 0 bases, leaving 5 bases between them. Germline CDR1 reads ENHRY; CDR2 reads SYGVKD. This CDR3 has 12 amino acids. The CDR3 bases are TGTGCCATCAGCGGGGTGAACACTGAAGCTTTCTTT. This sequence encodes CAISGVNTEAFF.

The J gene is TRBJ2-3, the V gene TRBV5-1; 9 bases map to TRBD1. The V gene's germline CDR1 is SGHRS and CDR2 YFSETQ. This CDR3 comprises 15 residues. The junction had 7 bases not matched to a gene; V was cut back by 4 bases and J by 4 bases. The CDR3 region has the DNA TGCGCCAGCAGCCTATCCGGGACAGGGTCAGATACGCAGTATTTT. Protein: CASSLSGTGSDTQYF.

The chain links TRBV5-6 to TRBJ2-7; 11 bases match TRBD1. Looked up from germline, CDR1 is SGHDT and CDR2 is YYEEEE. The CDR3 runs to 17 residues. With V trimmed by 4 bases and J by 7 bases, 16 bases remained unmatched. This CDR3 reads CASSQLVNRDRGWEQYF. Written as DNA, the CDR3 is TGTGCCAGCAGCCAATTGGTGAACCGGGACAGGGGGTGGGAGCAGTACTTC. The full variable domain, with the rest looked up from reference TRBV5-6 and TRBJ2-7, is DAGVTQSPTHLIKTRGQQVTLRCSPKSGHDTVSWYQQALGQGPQFIFQYYEEEERQRGNFPDRFSGHQFPNYSSELNVNALLLGDSALYLCASSQLVNRDRGWEQYFGPGTRLTVT.

The V gene is TRBV2, the J gene TRBJ1-6, with D hard to call. Germline values: CDR1 SNHLY, CDR2 FYNNEI. The CDR3 length is 15 residues. V lost 7 bases and J 0 bases, leaving 10 bases between the germline ends. As DNA, the CDR3 is TGTGCCAGCAAGGGAGGGCTCTCCTATAATTCACCCCTCCACTTT. Its translation: CASKGGLSYNSPLHF.